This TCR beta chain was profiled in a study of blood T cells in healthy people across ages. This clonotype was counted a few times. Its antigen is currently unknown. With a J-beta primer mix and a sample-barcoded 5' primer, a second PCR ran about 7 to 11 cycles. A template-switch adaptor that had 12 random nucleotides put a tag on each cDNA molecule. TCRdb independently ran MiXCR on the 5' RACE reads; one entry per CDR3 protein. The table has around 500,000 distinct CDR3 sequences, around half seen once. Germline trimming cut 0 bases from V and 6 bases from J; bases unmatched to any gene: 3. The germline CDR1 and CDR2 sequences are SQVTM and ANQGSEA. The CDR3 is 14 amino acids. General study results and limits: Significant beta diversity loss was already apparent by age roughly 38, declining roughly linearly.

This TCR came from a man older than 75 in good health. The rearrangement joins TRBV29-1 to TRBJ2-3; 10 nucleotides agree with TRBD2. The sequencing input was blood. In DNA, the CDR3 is TGCAGCGTTGAAGAGGCTAGCGGGGGTGATACGCAGTATTTT. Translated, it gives CSVEEASGGDTQYF.